The rows below give T cell receptor beta chains drawn from one sample of a study of T cell changes during pregnancy in multiple sclerosis. Measured with immunoSEQ multiplex PCR; TCRdb has only the in-frame clones, and not every one. The sample includes about 58,000 clones, around 93% of them seen just once. The material was CD8+ T cells from peripheral blood mononuclear cells, obtained in the second trimester of pregnancy. These receptors all stem from a female donor with multiple sclerosis, enrolled in a pregnancy study. The CDR3 runs from the conserved cysteine through the conserved F or W. The order of the fields is V gene, CDR3 length, CDR3 protein.

>TRBV19|19
CASSPTLAGETRVNYGYTF
>TRBV5-6|15
CASSLEPNLGRKLFF
>TRBV2|14
CASPGDRDNYEQYF
>TRBV4-1|17
CASSQVSTSPFQETQYF
>TRBV15|16
CATSRPGQNPNEKLFF
>TRBV5-5|17
CASSDAQGAISNQPQHF
>TRBV29-1|14
CSVSGTASSYEQYF
>TRBV9|15
CASSVGGRAPDTQYF
>TRBV10-3|13
CAISEPTRNEQFF
>TRBV7-9|13
CASSIPSSYEQYF
>TRBV5-5|13
CASSLVPGEEQYF
>TRBV5-1|15
CASSFSGQNTGELFF
>TRBV4-2|15
CASSQGLLTGYGYTF
>TRBV5-4|15
CASSLRQGVNKTQYF
>TRBV28|13
CASSTGLLYEQYF
>TRBV5-4|13
CASSLLAGDEQFF
>TRBV7-3|15
CASSRFSGGTDTQYF
>TRBV15|13
CATAGGSYNEQFF
>TRBV27|14
CASSWAANTGELFF
>TRBV10-3|14
CAIRSSGNYNEQFF
>TRBV5-8|15
CASSLDAVTFYEQYF
>TRBV13|15
CASSSTGVSYNEQFF
>TRBV6-1|17
CASSEGIGTAENYGYTF
>TRBV7-9|15
CASGLGGDANYGYTF
>TRBV15|14
CATSQYRGSYGYTF
>TRBV7-8|16
CASSSSSGRALYEQYF
>TRBV19|14
CASSPQGANEKLFF
>TRBV4-1|16
CASSQDLQGVGYGYTF
>TRBV27|16
CASSPRLAGEGETQYF
>TRBV7-8|16
CASSSDGRETKNIQYF
>TRBV7-9|16
CASSVLAGGPRETQYF
>TRBV11-2|15
CASSLLAGNTGELFF
>TRBV27|22
CASRPRWRGGQNSGSPGYEQYF
>TRBV4-1|15
CASSHENPRRTEAFF
>TRBV2|15
CASGTKGQGPLEQYF
>TRBV5-6|11
CASSYSGELFF
>TRBV28|15
CASSLDSGSSYEQYF
>TRBV5-1|11
CASHWGETQYF
>TRBV9|14
CASSAETGWLGYTF
>TRBV4-1|13
CASSHRPDTEAFF
>TRBV27|13
CASSFSSSYEQYF
>TRBV2|16
CASSSRLAGVTEEQFF
>TRBV13|15
CASSLSGGLQETQYF
>TRBV7-9|15
CASSLVAGALDEQYF
>TRBV14|13
CASSPGQLYGYTF
>TRBV7-2|13
CASSYPGSYGYTF
>TRBV7-9|15
CASSQGRGGGYEQYF
>TRBV11-1|13
CASSIEQGDEQYF
>TRBV30|12
CALGRVRTEAFF
>TRBV6-4|13
CASSGSGHNEQFF
>TRBV11-2|15
CASSLTGTGSYEQYF
>TRBV27|14
CASSSYRSSYEQYF
>TRBV5-1|16
CASSLAGTGLYNEQFF
>TRBV4-1|15
CASSQVAGRNYGYTF